The 17 T cell receptor beta chains reported below all come from one sample, sequenced in a study of memory CD4+ T cells and cytomegalovirus serostatus. The sort gate was single viable CD3+CD4+CD8-CD45RO+ cells for memory CD4+ T cells. Assay: immunoSEQ multiplex PCR; the TCRdb copy retains only in-frame clones and omits some. This table has around 84,000 clones, more than 70% appearing once. The sequenced sample was memory CD4+ T cells from blood. The origin of the receptors is an adult in good health and CMV-seronegative.

The chain links TRBV7-2 to TRBJ2-1; 12 bases are shared with TRBD2. The CDR3 loop spans 16 amino acids. Germline V gene data show CDR1 as SGHTA and CDR2 as FQGNSA. V trimming: 5 bases; J trimming: 15 bases; junction bases outside the gene matches: 17. CDR3: CASSQIQTSGSALGFF. The CDR3, as DNA: TGTGCCAGCAGCCAAATACAGACTAGCGGGAGTGCCCTTGGGTTCTTC.

This rearrangement joins TRBV19 to TRBJ1-6; no clear D. Germline V CDR1 and CDR2: LNHDA, SQIVND (reference sequence). This CDR3 comprises 14 residues. V was trimmed by 5 bases and J by 7 bases, leaving 12 bases between them. CDR3 bases: TGTGCCAGTAGTTTACGGCCCTTCAATTCACCCCTCCACTTT. This sequence encodes CASSLRPFNSPLHF.

The chain couples TRBV9 to TRBJ1-2, with no clear D. The CDR3 is 14 residues long. V was cut by 0 bases and J by 2 bases, with 8 bases left in between. The V gene's germline CDR1 is SGDLS and CDR2 YYNGEE. The CDR3: CASSVAGSNYGYTF. CDR3 sequence (DNA): TGTGCCAGCAGCGTAGCCGGCAGCAACTATGGCTACACCTTC.

Worth noting for this clone: One end of the junction does not line up with germline, which may come from a read error. The rearrangement uses TRBV7-7 and TRBJ2-3; TRBD2 might be the D (6 bases). The CDR3 has 16 residues. Looked up from germline, CDR1 is SSHAT and CDR2 is FNYEAQ (reference sequence). This CDR3 is CASSLGPGTYPDTQYF. Written as DNA, the CDR3 is TGTGCTAGCAGCCTGGGGCCAGGGACTTACCCAGATACGCAGTATTTT.

The CDR3 DNA reads TGTGCCAGCAGGAGGGGGGCTAATGAAAAACTGTTTTTT. Its protein is CASRRGANEKLFF. The chain recombines TRBV6-6 with TRBJ1-4, with D tentatively TRBD1 (6 bases). Germline assignment: CDR1 MNHNY and CDR2 SVGAGI (reference sequence). CDR3 length: 13 amino acids. Trimming removed 6 bases from V and 3 bases from J, with 8 bases in between.

With regard to this clone: The germline gene is not matched at one end of the junction; a read error may be the cause. The chain combines TRBV7-7 with TRBJ2-5, with D perhaps assigned TRBD1 or TRBD2 (5 bases each). This CDR3 is 14 amino acids long. In germline, CDR1 is SSHAT, CDR2 FNYEAQ (reference sequence). The CDR3 here is CASSHSGSGETQYF. CDR3 DNA: TGTGCTAGCAGCCATTCAGGGAGTGGGGAGACCCAGTACTTC.

The chain uses TRBV14 and TRBJ2-6, with D unclear. The V and J ends lost 2 bases and 1 base respectively, with 0 bases between them. The CDR3 has 13 residues. Per the germline V gene, CDR1 is SGHDN and CDR2 is FVKESK. The CDR3 DNA follows: TGTGCCAGCAGCCAATCTGGGGCCAACGTCCTGACTTTC. Protein sequence: CASSQSGANVLTF.

The rearrangement links TRBV4-1 to TRBJ1-2, with D possibly TRBD1 on 6 matching bases. Germline-derived CDR1 and CDR2 are MGHRA and YSYEKL. V was pared by 1 base and J by 4 bases, with 19 bases between. This CDR3 has 17 residues. The CDR3 reads CASSQAQSGAPFYGYTF. In DNA, the CDR3 is TGCGCCAGCAGCCAAGCGCAGTCAGGGGCCCCATTCTATGGCTACACCTTC.

The chain carries TRBV4-1 and TRBJ1-2; D is unresolved. Trimming removed 1 base at V and 4 bases at J, with 10 bases between. The CDR3 has 14 residues. The germline gives CDR1 MGHRA, CDR2 YSYEKL. DNA of the CDR3: TGCGCCAGCAGCCAAGGCATAAGTGCCTATGGCTACACCTTC. Encoded protein: CASSQGISAYGYTF.

V gene TRBV2 combines with J gene TRBJ1-2; unclear D gene. V gave up 4 bases and J gave up 7 bases, with 16 bases separating them. This CDR3 contains 14 residues. Germline lookup yields CDR1 SNHLY and CDR2 FYNNEI. The CDR3 protein is CASSVLGPRGGYTF. The CDR3 nucleotides are TGTGCCAGCAGTGTGTTGGGTCCGAGAGGTGGCTACACCTTC. The full variable domain, in which reference TRBV2 and TRBJ1-2 provide the parts outside the CDR3, is EPEVTQTPSHQVTQMGQEVILRCVPISNHLYFYWYRQILGQKVEFLVSFYNNEISEKSEIFDDQFSVERPDGSNFTLKIRSTKLEDSAMYFCASSVLGPRGGYTFGSGTRLTVV.

This chain uses TRBV20-1 with TRBJ1-2; D perhaps matches TRBD1 (6 bases). In germline, CDR1 is DFQATT, CDR2 SNEGSKA (reference sequence). The CDR3 sequence is 10 residues long. In DNA form, the CDR3 reads TGCATAGGACAGTACTATGGCTACACCTTC. This gives the protein CIGQYYGYTF.

J is TRBJ2-1 and V is TRBV6-1; D gene unclear. With 4 bases removed from V and 10 bases from J, the gap between germline ends came to 26 bases. CDR1 is MNHNS and CDR2 is SASEGT in the germline V gene. The CDR3 runs 17 residues. DNA for the CDR3: TGTGCCAGCAGTGCCAACCCTGGGGTCACCTACATAGGGGAGCAGTTCTTC. Its protein is CASSANPGVTYIGEQFF.

V and J are TRBV6-4 and TRBJ1-1; D perhaps matches TRBD1 (5 bases). This CDR3 comprises 13 residues. From germline, CDR1 is MRHNA and CDR2 SNTAGT. Trimming removed 4 bases at V and 5 bases at J, with 11 bases between. In nucleotides, the CDR3 is TGTGCCAGCAGTGCGCAGGGTCAGACTGAAGCTTTCTTT. Translated, it gives CASSAQGQTEAFF.

The rearrangement joins TRBV2 to TRBJ1-2, with a tentative D call TRBD1 (6 bases). Trimming left V 1 base short and J 2 bases short, with 11 bases between. Germline lookup yields CDR1 SNHLY and CDR2 FYNNEI. The length of the CDR3 is 15 residues. The CDR3 region is CASSEGDRMNYGYTF. In DNA form, the CDR3 reads TGTGCCAGCAGTGAAGGAGACAGGATGAACTATGGCTACACCTTC.

This rearrangement joins TRBV7-9 to TRBJ2-3; 10 bases agree with TRBD2. CDR3 length equals 15 residues. Germline loops: CDR1 SEHNR, CDR2 FQNEAQ (reference sequence). V shed 5 bases, J shed 8 bases, and the junction held 10 bases outside the gene matches. The CDR3 nucleotides read TGTGCCAGCAGCGGAAGGGGCCTAGCGGGGGTTACGCAGTATTTT. This codes for CASSGRGLAGVTQYF.

The chain recombines TRBV2 with TRBJ1-5; unclear D gene. The CDR3 is made up of 14 amino acids. Germline V gene lookup returns CDR1 SNHLY and CDR2 FYNNEI. The germline V and J ends were trimmed by 5 bases and 3 bases, with 11 bases remaining between them. The CDR3 is CASSSHGDNQPQHF. The DNA of the CDR3 is TGTGCCAGCAGTTCACACGGAGACAATCAGCCCCAGCATTTT. The full variable domain, with the rest looked up from reference TRBV2 and TRBJ1-5, is EPEVTQTPSHQVTQMGQEVILRCVPISNHLYFYWYRQILGQKVEFLVSFYNNEISEKSEIFDDQFSVERPDGSNFTLKIRSTKLEDSAMYFCASSSHGDNQPQHFGDGTRLSIL.

This clone was seen a handful of times. The chain uses TRBV7-3 and TRBJ2-2, with D perhaps TRBD1 (6 bases). Between the trimmed V and J ends, which lost 1 base and 4 bases, there was a span of 13 bases. CDR1 and CDR2 (germline): SGHTA, FQGTGA. The CDR3 sequence is 16 residues long. This chain's CDR3 is CASSLMPTGSTGELFF. Here the CDR3 DNA reads TGTGCCAGCAGCTTAATGCCCACAGGGTCCACCGGGGAGCTGTTTTTT.